Given below is one T cell receptor (beta chain) in context. CDR3 size: 14 residues. Looked up from germline, CDR1 is SGHKS and CDR2 is YYEKEE (reference sequence). The data originate from a study of blood T cells in healthy people across ages. Using a J-beta primer mix together with a sample-barcoded 5' primer, a second PCR was run for about 6 to 11 cycles. TCRdb called the 5' RACE reads again in MiXCR, with one record for every CDR3 protein. Of 1.5 million to 1.9 million distinct CDR3 sequences detected, about 42% appear once; the ten largest clones hold around 4%. The source material was blood. The chain is built from TRBV5-5 and TRBJ2-5; 7 bases map to TRBD1. The J call could be wrong; TRBJ2-7 is a better fit for the DNA end. The sequence was collected from a woman aged 18-29 years in good health. The CDR3 region is CASSLGQLTCEQYF. DNA of the CDR3: TGTGCCAGCAGCCTGGGACAGCTTACCTGCGAGCAGTACTTC.